This T cell receptor beta chain was observed in a study of cytomegalovirus exposure and HLA in healthy donors. Whole-study findings and limits: Fewer N-insertions (relative to the 666-donor mean) were reportedly seen in an Asian-associated ancestry cluster in a later analysis.

The PCR was carried out with 60 Vbeta primers and 13 Jbeta primers. The table came from immunoSEQ multiplex PCR; TCRdb's copy has only in-frame clones and leaves some out. There are about 130,000 clones in the sample; 66% occur only once, and more than 1.5% lies in the top ten. To note about this clone: As yet, its antigen is unknown. At one end, the junction sequence differs from germline, possibly due to a read error.

CDR3 length: 14 residues. Germline V gene data show CDR1 as KGHSH and CDR2 as LQKENI. This chain uses TRBV18 with TRBJ2-1, with D possibly being TRBD1 (5 bases). This sequence originates from a human donor in good health. Source material: PBMCs. CDR3 loop: CASPPEDTYNEQFF. As DNA, the CDR3 is TGTGCCAGCCCACCTGAGGACACTTACAATGAGCAGTTCTTC.